Following are 29 T cell receptor beta chains from one sample sequenced in a study of siplizumab effects on memory and regulatory T cells. The repertoire was sequenced with immunoSEQ multiplex PCR; TCRdb's copy has only in-frame clones and lacks some. The sample lists about 100,000 clones, approximately 91% seen once, with around 12% in the top ten. Sequencing was done on a sample of non-Treg CD4+ T cells sorted from blood. These receptors were obtained from a human donor in good health.

J is TRBJ2-1 and V is TRBV4-3; D is unresolved. The V gene's germline CDR1 is LGHNA and CDR2 YSLEER. The CDR3 runs to 15 residues. The V gene lost 1 base and the J gene lost 8 bases, with 15 bases spanning the gap. Here the CDR3 DNA reads TGCGCCAGCAGCCAAGGGTACCGGACGGTACATGAGCAGTTCTTC. Protein: CASSQGYRTVHEQFF.

The J gene is TRBJ2-2, the V gene TRBV7-2, with a possible D match to TRBD1 (5 bases). Germline lookup yields CDR1 SGHTA and CDR2 FQGNSA. CDR3 length: 16 residues. With 3 bases removed from V and 0 bases from J, the gap between germline ends came to 11 bases. In DNA form, the CDR3 reads TGTGCCAGCAGCTTTAGACAGTTCGCGAACACCGGGGAGCTGTTTTTT. Its protein is CASSFRQFANTGELFF.

A single count supports this clone. This chain links TRBV6-5 with TRBJ1-4; 8 bases agree with TRBD1. Germline loops: CDR1 MNHEY, CDR2 SVGAGI. This CDR3 has 14 residues. V gave up 3 bases and J gave up 8 bases; unmatched junction bases: 5. Written as DNA, the CDR3 is TGTGCCAGCAGTTATCGCACAGGGGGAGAAAAACTGTTTTTT. This encodes CASSYRTGGEKLFF.

Of note for this clone: Its ends do not fully match the called genes, so a read error is possible. Other DNA sequences in this specimen translate into the identical CDR3. The V and J genes are TRBV29-1 and TRBJ2-7; tentative D call: TRBD2 (5 bases). Germline CDR1 and CDR2: SQVTM and ANQGSEA. The CDR3 sequence is 11 residues long. The DNA for the CDR3 is TGTAGCGTTGAACAAGGTTACGAGCAGTACTTC. Amino acids: CSVEQGYEQYF.

The rearrangement uses TRBV6-5 and TRBJ1-2; D perhaps matches TRBD1 (5 bases). Germline V lookup: CDR1 MNHEY, CDR2 SVGAGI. The CDR3 extends over 13 amino acids. Trimming took off 6 bases at V and 4 bases at J, with 12 bases between the two ends. The CDR3 loop is CASSQGEVYGYTF. CDR3 DNA sequence: TGTGCCAGCAGCCAGGGTGAAGTCTATGGCTACACCTTC.

This clone appeared a single time. The chain uses TRBV19 and TRBJ2-2; TRBD2 is a possible D gene (5 bases). The CDR3 sequence is 14 residues long. Germline values: CDR1 LNHDA, CDR2 SQIVND (reference sequence). Trimming cost V 1 base and J 6 bases, with 9 bases left between them. CDR3 loop: CASSIVRGPGELFF. The CDR3 DNA follows: TGTGCCAGTAGTATAGTCCGCGGGCCCGGGGAGCTGTTTTTT.

The rearrangement joins TRBV12-5 to TRBJ2-7, with D maybe TRBD1 (6 bases). Trimming cost V 1 base and J 5 bases, with 18 bases left between them. The CDR3 length is 16 residues. Per the germline V gene, CDR1 is LGHNT and CDR2 is FRNRAP. The CDR3 DNA is TGTGCTAGTGGTTTGGCTGTCCCCACAGGGCTAAACGAGCAGTACTTC. Amino acid sequence: CASGLAVPTGLNEQYF.

This chain uses TRBV7-9 with TRBJ2-7, with TRBD2 identical over 7 bases. The V gene's germline CDR1 is SEHNR and CDR2 FQNEAQ (reference sequence). J gave up 3 bases and V 4 bases, and 15 bases lay outside the gene matches. This CDR3 comprises 17 residues. The CDR3 coding sequence is TGTGCCAGCAGCTCCTTGGGCCGAGCGGGACCCTACTACGAGCAGTACTTC. Translated: CASSSLGRAGPYYEQYF.

The rearrangement joins TRBV19 to TRBJ2-1; D remains ambiguous. Germline CDR1 LNHDA, CDR2 SQIVND (reference sequence). Trimming took off 6 bases at V and 0 bases at J, with 18 bases between the two ends. The CDR3 runs to 17 residues. Here the CDR3 reads CASSPPPPHSSYNEQFF. The CDR3 coding sequence is TGTGCCAGTAGCCCCCCCCCACCCCATAGCTCCTACAATGAGCAGTTCTTC.

The chain uses TRBV5-1 and TRBJ2-3, with a tentative D call TRBD1 (6 bases). CDR1 and CDR2 (germline): SGHRS, YFSETQ. The V and J ends lost 7 bases and 2 bases respectively, with 17 bases between them. The CDR3 runs to 15 residues. The CDR3 loop is CASYGGLLFTDTQYF. CDR3 in DNA: TGCGCCAGCTATGGGGGCCTCCTATTCACAGATACGCAGTATTTT.

The chain employs TRBV5-1 and TRBJ2-5; weak D call: TRBD2 (6 bases). Germline CDR1 SGHRS, CDR2 YFSETQ. V lost 5 bases and J lost 1, with 15 bases in between. The CDR3 covers 15 residues. CDR3 sequence: CASRDGGSVQETQYF. The CDR3 nucleotides read TGCGCCAGCAGGGACGGGGGTAGCGTCCAAGAGACCCAGTACTTC.

This sequence joins TRBV19 and TRBJ2-3, with D perhaps matching TRBD2 (5 bases). Per germline, CDR1 LNHDA and CDR2 SQIVND (reference sequence). The CDR3 extends over 16 amino acids. V dropped 5 bases and J dropped 0 bases, with 15 bases sitting between them. DNA for the CDR3: TGTGCCAGTAGTTTGGGCAGCGGATCTAGCACAGATACGCAGTATTTT. As protein: CASSLGSGSSTDTQYF.

This sequence joins TRBV5-1 and TRBJ1-1; the D gene is possibly TRBD1 (6 bases). Trimming removed 0 bases from V and 0 bases from J, with 18 bases in between. CDR3 length: 18 residues. The V gene's germline CDR1 is SGHRS and CDR2 YFSETQ. Here the CDR3 DNA reads TGCGCCAGCAGCTTGGCCGGAGGGGTTGGGGGCATGAACACTGAAGCTTTCTTT. It translates to CASSLAGGVGGMNTEAFF.

This sequence joins TRBV6-6 and TRBJ1-1; no reliable D call. Germline assignment: CDR1 MNHNY and CDR2 SVGAGI (reference sequence). V lost 8 bases and J 1 base, leaving 8 bases between the germline ends. The length of the CDR3 is 12 residues. The CDR3 spells CASSHQNTEAFF. CDR3 nucleotides: TGTGCCAGCTCCCACCAGAACACTGAAGCTTTCTTT.

The chain joins TRBV5-1 to TRBJ2-2; TRBD2 agrees at 9 bases. The CDR3 sequence is 16 residues long. Unmatched junction bases numbered 5, after V lost 0 bases and J lost 5 bases. Germline CDR1 is SGHRS and CDR2 is YFSETQ. The CDR3: CASSLVAGASTGELFF. The CDR3 bases are TGCGCCAGCAGCTTGGTAGCGGGAGCGAGTACCGGGGAGCTGTTTTTT.

The chain is built from TRBV4-2 and TRBJ2-7, with D unclear. Per germline, CDR1 LGHNA and CDR2 YNFKEQ. V lost 0 bases, J lost 3 bases, and 12 bases lay in between. This CDR3 region has 15 residues. This CDR3 reads CASSQDPSGLYEQYF. CDR3 nucleotides: TGTGCCAGCAGCCAAGATCCGTCGGGCCTCTACGAGCAGTACTTC.

The rearrangement links TRBV5-1 to TRBJ1-3; the D gene is possibly TRBD1 (6 bases). Germline CDR1 SGHRS, CDR2 YFSETQ. This CDR3 has 14 amino acids. V lost 6 bases, J lost 0 bases, and 10 bases lay in between. DNA for the CDR3: TGCGCCAGCACCCGAGGGGGCTCTGGAAACACCATATATTTT. The encoded protein is CASTRGGSGNTIYF.

The genes are TRBV18 and TRBJ2-1; TRBD1 matches 8 bases. The V gene end was trimmed by 3 bases and the J gene end by 1 base; junction bases not matched to a gene: 11. Looked up from germline, CDR1 is KGHSH and CDR2 is LQKENI. The CDR3 length is 18 residues. The DNA for the CDR3 is TGTGCCAGCTCACCGGGGCAGGGGGCGATTCCTTCCTACAATGAGCAGTTCTTC. It specifies CASSPGQGAIPSYNEQFF.

The genes are TRBV6-1 and TRBJ1-4, with D unresolved. The CDR3 has 16 residues. The V end was cut by 2 bases, the J end by 7 bases, with 17 bases between. CDR1 is MNHNS, CDR2 SASEGT, per germline. The CDR3 reads CASSEMAKRRGEKLFF. The CDR3 DNA follows: TGTGCCAGCAGTGAAATGGCGAAACGCCGTGGTGAAAAACTGTTTTTT.

In nucleotides, the CDR3 is TGTGCCAGCAGTTTAGCGGACTATGGCTACACCTTC. Residues: CASSLADYGYTF. This sequence joins TRBV28 and TRBJ1-2, with D uncertain. In germline, CDR1 is MDHEN, CDR2 SYDVKM. The V gene lost 2 bases and the J gene lost 3 bases, with 4 bases spanning the gap. The CDR3 runs to 12 residues.

The chain carries TRBV5-6 and TRBJ1-5, with D perhaps matching TRBD1 (6 bases). The CDR3 is 16 amino acids. Trimming shortened V by 1 base and J by 0 bases, and 11 bases separated the two germline ends. From germline, CDR1 is SGHDT and CDR2 YYEEEE. CDR3 nucleotide sequence: TGTGCCAGCAGCTTGTTGGGGGCGCTTAGCAATCAGCCCCAGCATTTT. This encodes CASSLLGALSNQPQHF. The variable domain in full, completed from reference TRBV5-6 and TRBJ1-5, reads DAGVTQSPTHLIKTRGQQVTLRCSPKSGHDTVSWYQQALGQGPQFIFQYYEEEERQRGNFPDRFSGHQFPNYSSELNVNALLLGDSALYLCASSLLGALSNQPQHFGDGTRLSIL.

V and J are TRBV7-9 and TRBJ2-1, with 10 bases matching TRBD2. Per germline, CDR1 SEHNR and CDR2 FQNEAQ (reference sequence). The ends lost 1 base at V and 5 bases at J; junction bases unmatched: 11. The CDR3 sequence is 18 residues long. The DNA for the CDR3 is TGTGCCAGCAGCTTAGTACTAGCGGGGACACTTCTAAACAATGAGCAGTTCTTC. Amino acid sequence: CASSLVLAGTLLNNEQFF.

The chain has TRBV7-3 and TRBJ2-6, with 7 nucleotides matching TRBD1. From germline, CDR1 is SGHTA and CDR2 FQGTGA. The CDR3 is 16 residues long. After removal of 4 bases from V and 2 bases from J, the junction contained 5 bases not matched to a gene. CDR3 DNA sequence: TGTGCCAGCAGCTCATACAGGGGCCCTGGGGCCAACGTCCTGACTTTC. Residues: CASSSYRGPGANVLTF. The complete variable domain, with remaining parts taken from reference TRBV7-3 and TRBJ2-6, reads GAGVSQTPSNKVTEKGKYVELRCDPISGHTALYWYRQSLGQGPEFLIYFQGTGAADDSGLPNDRFFAVRPEGSVSTLKIQRTERGDSAVYLCASSSYRGPGANVLTFGAGSRLTVL.

The rearrangement joins TRBV19 to TRBJ2-4; tentative D call: TRBD1 (6 bases). The CDR3 is made up of 14 amino acids. Germline CDR1 LNHDA, CDR2 SQIVND (reference sequence). Trimming removed 7 bases at V and 0 bases at J, with 10 bases between. The CDR3 bases are TGTGCCAGTAACGAACAGGGAGCCAAAAACATTCAGTACTTC. This encodes CASNEQGAKNIQYF.

This chain uses TRBV30 with TRBJ1-4; tentative D call: TRBD1 (6 bases). The CDR3 sequence is 14 residues long. Deletions cut 5 bases from V and 2 bases from J, with 12 bases between. Germline CDR1 is GTSNPN and CDR2 is SVGIG (reference sequence). CDR3 sequence: CAWGGTPTNEKLFF. Written as DNA, the CDR3 is TGTGCCTGGGGGGGGACACCGACTAATGAAAAACTGTTTTTT.

V is TRBV6-6 and J is TRBJ2-5; 7 bases agree with TRBD2. CDR3 length: 15 amino acids. The J segment lost 5 bases and the V segment lost 1 base, leaving 7 bases of the junction unmatched. The germline V gene encodes CDR1 MNHNY and CDR2 SVGAGI (reference sequence). CDR3 loop: CASSYWGEGRETQYF. DNA for the CDR3: TGTGCCAGCAGTTACTGGGGGGAGGGCCGGGAGACCCAGTACTTC.

The chain joins TRBV23-1 to TRBJ2-5; D perhaps matches TRBD2 (5 bases). TRBV23-1 is marked as an open reading frame, function uncertain. V lost 2 bases and J 0 bases, leaving 10 bases between the germline ends. The length of the CDR3 is 15 residues. The CDR3 loop is CASSQTQTNQETQYF. The CDR3 nucleotides are TGCGCCAGCAGTCAAACACAGACTAACCAAGAGACCCAGTACTTC.

This clone has a handful of counts. Written as DNA, the CDR3 is TGTGCCACCAGCAGCACCCTGAACACTGAAGCTTTCTTT. It yields the protein CATSSTLNTEAFF. The chain is built from TRBV15 and TRBJ1-1, with D hard to call. The CDR3 is made up of 13 amino acids. Germline V gene sequence: CDR1 LNHNV, CDR2 YYDKDF (reference sequence). V lost 3 bases, J lost 0 bases, and 5 bases lay in between.

The J gene is TRBJ2-5, the V gene TRBV19, with D possibly being TRBD1 (5 bases). The CDR3 has 14 amino acids. Germline V gives CDR1 LNHDA, CDR2 SQIVND (reference sequence). Trimming took off 3 bases at V and 1 base at J, with 9 bases between the two ends. The CDR3 DNA is TGTGCCAGTAGTATCACAGGTTTCCAAGAGACCCAGTACTTC. As protein: CASSITGFQETQYF.